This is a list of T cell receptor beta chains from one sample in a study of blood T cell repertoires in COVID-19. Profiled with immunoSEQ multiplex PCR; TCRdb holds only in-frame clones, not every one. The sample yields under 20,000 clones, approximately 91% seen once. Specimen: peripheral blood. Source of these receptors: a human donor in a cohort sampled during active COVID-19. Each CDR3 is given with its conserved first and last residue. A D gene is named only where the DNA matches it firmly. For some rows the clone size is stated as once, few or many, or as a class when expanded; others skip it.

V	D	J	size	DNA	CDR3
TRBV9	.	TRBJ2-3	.	TGTGCCAGCAGCGGCGGGCCGGCGGATACGCAGTATTTT	CASSGGPADTQYF
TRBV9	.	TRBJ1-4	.	TGTGCCAGCAGTCCTGGAGGTAGGACCTATAATGAAAAACTGTTTTTT	CASSPGGRTYNEKLFF
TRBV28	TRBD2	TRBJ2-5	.	TGTGCCAGCAGTTTACAGGTTAGCGGGAGAAGTGAGACCCAGTACTTC	CASSLQVSGRSETQYF
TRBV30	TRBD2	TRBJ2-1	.	TGTGCCTGGACGACTAGCATGTTTGACAATGAGCAGTTCTTC	CAWTTSMFDNEQFF
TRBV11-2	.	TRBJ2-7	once	TGTGCCAGCAGTATCGTCGGTCGCGGCGAGCAGTACTTC	CASSIVGRGEQYF
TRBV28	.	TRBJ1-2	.	TGTGCCAGCAACAAGGGACTCCGAAACTATGGCTACACCTTC	CASNKGLRNYGYTF
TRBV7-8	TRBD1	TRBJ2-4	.	TGTGCCAGCAACACAGGGGGCTCGGAGAACATTCAGTACTTC	CASNTGGSENIQYF
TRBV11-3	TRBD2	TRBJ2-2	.	TGTGCCAGCAGCCCCGGGGGGAGCACCGGGGAGCTGTTTTTT	CASSPGGSTGELFF
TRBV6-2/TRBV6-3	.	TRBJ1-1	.	TGTGCCAGCAGTTATGGACAGAGGACTGAAGCTTTCTTT	CASSYGQRTEAFF
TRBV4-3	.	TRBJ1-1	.	TGCGCCAGCAGCCGTGAGGGTGCCACTGAAGCTTTCTTT	CASSREGATEAFF
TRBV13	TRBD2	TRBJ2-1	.	TGTGCCAGCAGCTCAGCGGGGGGCCCAACCTACAATGAGCAGTTCTTC	CASSSAGGPTYNEQFF
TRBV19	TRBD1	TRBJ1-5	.	TGTGCCAGTAATGGTATATCGGGGGGGACAGTTCAGCCCCAGCATTTT	CASNGISGGTVQPQHF
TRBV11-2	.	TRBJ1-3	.	TGTGCCAGCAGCTTGAGAAACTCTGGAAACACCATATATTTT	CASSLRNSGNTIYF
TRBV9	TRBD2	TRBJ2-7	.	TGTGCCAGCAGCGCTCTAGCGGGAGGGCCCCACGAGCAGTACTTC	CASSALAGGPHEQYF
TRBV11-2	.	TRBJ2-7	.	TGTGCCAGCAGCATCATAGCGAACGAGCAGTACTTC	CASSIIANEQYF
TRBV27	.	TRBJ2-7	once	TGTGCCAGCAGTTTAACCAGCGGCATGTTCTCCTACGAGCAGTACTTC	CASSLTSGMFSYEQYF
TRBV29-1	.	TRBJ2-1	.	TGCAGCGTGGGGGGCTCGTGGGCGGGGGAAGATGAGCAGTTCTTC	CSVGGSWAGEDEQFF
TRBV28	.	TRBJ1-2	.	TGTGCCAGCAGTTATCCCGGGGATGGCTACACCTTC	CASSYPGDGYTF
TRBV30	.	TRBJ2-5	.	TGTGCCTGGAGGCTGGGACTTGGGGCAGCCCTAGGGACCCAGTACTTC	CAWRLGLGAALGTQYF
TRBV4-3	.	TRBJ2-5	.	TGCGCCAGCAGCGCCCATTGGCGGGATAATGGAGAGACCCAGTACTTC	CASSAHWRDNGETQYF
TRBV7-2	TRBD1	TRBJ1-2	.	TGTGCCAGCAGCCCTCGGGACAGATTACTATATGGCTACACCTTC	CASSPRDRLLYGYTF
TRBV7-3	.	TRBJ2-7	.	TGTGCCAGCAGCCCAGGATCTTCCCCCTACGAGCAGTACTTC	CASSPGSSPYEQYF
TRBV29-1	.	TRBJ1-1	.	TGCAGCGTTAAACCCGGGTCGAACACTGAAGCTTTCTTT	CSVKPGSNTEAFF
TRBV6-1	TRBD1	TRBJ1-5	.	TGTGCCAGCAGTGGGAGGGACAGGGACCAGGTGGGCCAGCCCCAGCATTTT	CASSGRDRDQVGQPQHF
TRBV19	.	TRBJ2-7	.	TGTGCCAGTAGTAAAATCCAGGTTGACAGTTCTTTCCACGAGCAGTACTTC	CASSKIQVDSSFHEQYF
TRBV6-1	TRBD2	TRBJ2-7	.	TGTGCCAGCAGTGAAGCCGAACTAGCGGGAGGGATCGAGCAGTACTTC	CASSEAELAGGIEQYF